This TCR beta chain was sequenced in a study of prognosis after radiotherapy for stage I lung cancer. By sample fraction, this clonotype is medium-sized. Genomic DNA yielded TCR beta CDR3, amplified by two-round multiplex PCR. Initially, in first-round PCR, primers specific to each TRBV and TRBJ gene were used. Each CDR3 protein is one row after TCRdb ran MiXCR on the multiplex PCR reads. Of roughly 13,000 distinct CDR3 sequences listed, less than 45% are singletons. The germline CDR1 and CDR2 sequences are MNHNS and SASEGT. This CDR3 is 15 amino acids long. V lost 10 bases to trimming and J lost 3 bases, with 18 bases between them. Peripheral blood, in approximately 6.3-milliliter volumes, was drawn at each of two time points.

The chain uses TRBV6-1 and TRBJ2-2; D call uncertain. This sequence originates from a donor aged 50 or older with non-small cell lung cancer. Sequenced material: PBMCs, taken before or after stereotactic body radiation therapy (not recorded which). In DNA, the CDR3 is TGTGCCACCCAGATCTCGGGTAGTGACACCGGGGAGCTGTTTTTT. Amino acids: CATQISGSDTGELFF.